There are many counts of the clone carrying this T cell receptor (beta chain). Antigen: not known. There are 15 residues in the CDR3. Germline CDR1 and CDR2: MNHNS and SASEGT. Trimming cost V 1 base and J 7 bases, with 13 bases left between them. As originally analysed: To classify distant metastasis in papillary thyroid cancer, a model was built from CDR3 differences across clinicopathological groups. From the PCR reads, TCRdb re-called clones with MiXCR. What appears here as the V and J calls and clone size reflects TCRdb's work, not the paper's. The profile covers approximately 37,000 clones, with about a fifth appearing a single time and less than 4% taken by the ten largest. The source of the sample is a study of metastatic and nonmetastatic thyroid tumors. Study overall: Samples came from malignant and benign thyroid patients, and repertoires were compared across blood and tumor or nodule tissue. Findings and caveats of the study: In blood and tumor, TCR beta diversity was reportedly significantly higher in malignant thyroid tumors than in benign nodules.

Prior to thyroid surgery, none of the patients had received any treatment. The receptor was isolated from a male donor with papillary thyroid cancer or a benign thyroid nodule (not recorded which). Some clones in this sample may be carry-over from other donors' samples. Material for sequencing was tumor tissue. V and J are TRBV6-1 and TRBJ1-4; D gene unclear. CDR3 in DNA: TGTGCCAGCAGTGAAGGCTTGGGTAAAGGTGAAAAACTGTTTTTT. Its protein is CASSEGLGKGEKLFF.